Reported below is one T cell receptor (beta chain). The entry originates in a study of identical twins' blood T cells. TCRdb reanalysed the 5' RACE reads using MiXCR and keeps one entry per CDR3 protein. The sample has a few hundred thousand distinct CDR3 sequences; roughly 28% are singletons. Germline CDR1 reads LNHDA; CDR2 reads SQIVND (reference sequence). Trimming pared 6 bases from V and 1 base from J, leaving 9 bases between. This CDR3 spans 13 amino acids. This TCR was sampled from a woman aged 18 to 55 in good health. The V and J genes are TRBV19 and TRBJ1-1; the D is unclear. Sequenced input: PBMCs. CDR3 region: CASRRSGNTEAFF. In nucleotides, the CDR3 is TGTGCCAGTAGACGGTCTGGGAACACTGAAGCTTTCTTT.